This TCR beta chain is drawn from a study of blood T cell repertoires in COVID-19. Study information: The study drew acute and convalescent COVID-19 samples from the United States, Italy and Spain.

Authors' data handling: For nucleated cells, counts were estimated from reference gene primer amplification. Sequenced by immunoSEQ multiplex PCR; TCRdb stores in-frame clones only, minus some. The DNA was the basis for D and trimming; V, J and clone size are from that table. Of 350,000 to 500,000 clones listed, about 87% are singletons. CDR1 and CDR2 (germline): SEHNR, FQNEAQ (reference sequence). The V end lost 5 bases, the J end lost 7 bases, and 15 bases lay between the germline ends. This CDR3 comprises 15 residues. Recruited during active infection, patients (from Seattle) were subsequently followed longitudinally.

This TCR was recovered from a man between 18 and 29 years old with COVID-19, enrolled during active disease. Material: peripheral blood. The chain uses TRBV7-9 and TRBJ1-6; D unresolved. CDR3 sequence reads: CASSRRDMLNSPLHF. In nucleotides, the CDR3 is TGTGCCAGCAGCCGCCGAGACATGTTAAATTCACCCCTCCACTTT.